The count of the clone carrying this TCR beta chain is one. The data belong to a study of blood T cell repertoires in COVID-19. In the original workflow: How many nucleated cells were present was estimated from reference gene primer amplification. Sequencing was performed with immunoSEQ multiplex PCR; in TCRdb, only in-frame clones are kept and a portion is missing. V and J calls and clone size are those listed in that table; D and trimming were worked out from the DNA. Here the sample spans about 330,000 clones, approximately 88% being singletons. With 3 bases removed from V and 1 base from J, the gap between germline ends came to 16 bases. Germline V gene data show CDR1 as LNHDA and CDR2 as SQIVND (reference sequence). The CDR3 is 17 residues long.

This TCR derives from a man younger than 45 who had recovered from COVID-19. Sample: PBMCs or T cells enriched from blood (not recorded which). J is TRBJ1-3 and V is TRBV19; a weak D match, TRBD1 (6 bases). The CDR3 region has the DNA TGTGCCAGTAGTATTGGGGGCAGGCGCCTGTCTGGAAACACCATATATTTT. Translating gives CASSIGGRRLSGNTIYF.